This T cell receptor (beta chain) was captured in a study of graft-versus-host responses after intestinal transplantation. Turning to the study itself: Every recipient underwent anti-thymocyte globulin induction, then tacrolimus and steroids for 2 to 3 years. General observations from the study: Present in recipient marrow, GvH clones included some that appeared first in ileum or blood. High graft-versus-host to host-versus-graft clonal ratios were found in allografts of patients who had graft-donor T cell macrochimerism. Peak circulating GvH clone levels were associated with early post-transplant HvG declines.

Intraepithelial and lamina propria lymphocytes were isolated from graft specimens. This clone was detected only once. Its target is unknown. Profiling relied on immunoSEQ multiplex PCR, and the TCRdb table lists in-frame clones only, not all of them. Found here are some 4,500 clones, approximately 72% of them singletons; the top ten hold less than 9.5%. V shed 0 bases and J 3 bases; nucleotides not matched to a gene: 7. Looked up from germline, CDR1 is SGHVS and CDR2 is FNYEAQ. CDR3 size: 17 residues. The TCR was taken from a human patient who received an intestinal transplant, so some T cells may come from the graft donor. The sample in question was ileum tissue, obtained 17 days after transplant. The chain carries TRBV7-6 and TRBJ1-3; 8 positions agree with TRBD1. The CDR3 coding sequence is TGTGCCAGCAGCTTAGCCGAACAGGGGGATCTTGGAAACACCATATATTTT. This codes for CASSLAEQGDLGNTIYF.